The 13 T cell receptor beta chains given below trace back to one sample, sequenced in a study of identical twins. A single record per CDR3 protein comes from TCRdb applying MiXCR to the 5' RACE reads. Here the sample spans over 200,000 distinct CDR3 sequences, 6.5% being singletons. The same data also went into a second study, on T cells expressing NK-cell markers.

The sequencing sample was made of CD8+ T cells sorted from blood. The receptor source for this set is a young woman in good health.

This clonotype was seen a handful of times. V usage is TRBV7-9 and J usage is TRBJ1-5; TRBD1 matches at 9 bases. The CDR3 covers 14 residues. Germline CDR1 reads SEHNR; CDR2 reads FQNEAQ (reference sequence). The junction had 7 bases not matched to a gene; V was cut back by 5 bases and J by 8 bases. The DNA of the CDR3 is TGTGCCAGCAGCGACGGGACAGGGCTAAAGCCCCAGCATTTT. Translating gives CASSDGTGLKPQHF. The whole variable domain, filled in from reference TRBV7-9 and TRBJ1-5, reads DTGVSQNPRHKITKRGQNVTFRCDPISEHNRLYWYRQTLGQGPEFLTYFQNEAQLEKSRLLSDRFSAERPKGSFSTLEIQRTEQGDSAMYLCASSDGTGLKPQHFGDGTRLSIL.

The genes are TRBV10-3 and TRBJ1-5; D gene uncertain. The CDR3 runs to 14 residues. The germline V and J ends were trimmed by 4 bases and 3 bases, with 10 bases remaining between them. CDR1 and CDR2 (germline): ENHRY, SYGVKD. The CDR3 spells CAISVVGSNQPQHF. The CDR3 DNA follows: TGTGCCATCAGTGTAGTGGGATCCAATCAGCCCCAGCATTTT.

This clonotype was counted only a few times. The chain links TRBV4-1 to TRBJ2-7; D may be TRBD2 (6 bases). With 6 bases removed from V and 3 bases from J, the gap between germline ends came to 12 bases. Germline V lookup: CDR1 MGHRA, CDR2 YSYEKL. The CDR3 runs to 13 residues. CDR3 sequence: CASSPEGNYEQYF. The DNA for the CDR3 is TGCGCCAGCAGTCCGGAGGGGAACTACGAGCAGTACTTC.

This clonotype was counted at least ten times. The chain employs TRBV6-1 and TRBJ2-1, with D unclear. The CDR3 spans 15 residues. Trimming took off 7 bases at V and 8 bases at J, with 21 bases between the two ends. The germline V gene has CDR1 MNHNS and CDR2 SASEGT. The CDR3 region has the DNA TGTGCCAGCACCCTGACAAAAACCAAGCGTCATGAGCAGTTCTTC. This codes for CASTLTKTKRHEQFF.

This sequence joins TRBV7-9 and TRBJ1-1; D unresolved. The V end was cut by 4 bases, the J end by 0 bases, with 12 bases between. Per the germline V gene, CDR1 is SEHNR and CDR2 is FQNEAQ (reference sequence). This CDR3 is built from 15 residues. This CDR3 is CASSSKDGLNTEAFF. In nucleotides, the CDR3 is TGTGCCAGCAGCTCCAAGGACGGTTTGAACACTGAAGCTTTCTTT.

The rearrangement uses TRBV20-1 and TRBJ2-7, with D perhaps TRBD2 (7 bases). Trimming shortened V by 5 bases and J by 2 bases, and 22 bases separated the two germline ends. Germline V lookup: CDR1 DFQATT, CDR2 SNEGSKA (reference sequence). This CDR3 spans 16 amino acids. The CDR3 reads CSALRGGPNLPYEQYF. In DNA form, the CDR3 reads TGCAGTGCTCTTAGGGGGGGGCCAAACCTCCCCTACGAGCAGTACTTC.

With respect to this clonotype: With a much larger clone just one base away, this may be a read error. The CDR3 bases are TGTGCCGGCAGCCTAGGACAGGGCGGGGGTGAGCAGTTCTTC. It specifies CAGSLGQGGGEQFF. The chain carries TRBV5-6 and TRBJ2-1; a possible D gene is TRBD1 (8 bases). Germline V gene data show CDR1 as SGHDT and CDR2 as YYEEEE. The CDR3 is 14 residues long.

This clonotype has a handful of counts. The chain has TRBV3-1 and TRBJ2-7; weak D call: TRBD1 (5 bases). V lost 0 bases and J lost 5, with 8 bases in between. CDR1 is LGHDT and CDR2 is YNNKEL in the germline V gene (reference sequence). The length of the CDR3 is 13 residues. CDR3 DNA sequence: TGTGCCAGCAGCCAAGATCCGGACAACGAGCAGTACTTC. It specifies CASSQDPDNEQYF.

This chain links TRBV28 with TRBJ2-2; 9 nucleotides align to TRBD1. Germline V CDR1 and CDR2: MDHEN, SYDVKM. This CDR3 is 15 amino acids long. V dropped 6 bases and J dropped 6; count of bases not matched to a gene: 8. The chain's CDR3 is CASSLQGARSGELFF. CDR3 DNA: TGTGCCAGCAGCCTACAGGGGGCTAGGTCCGGGGAGCTGTTTTTT.

This clonotype was detected only a few times. The J gene is TRBJ1-1, the V gene TRBV5-1; no reliable D call. V shed 4 bases and J shed 0 bases, with 16 bases lying between them. Germline loops: CDR1 SGHRS, CDR2 YFSETQ. This CDR3 is 16 amino acids long. The CDR3 DNA sequence: TGCGCCAGCAGCGCGGGCGTTGAGGCAATGAACACTGAAGCTTTCTTT. Translation: CASSAGVEAMNTEAFF. Full variable domain (missing parts from reference TRBV5-1 and TRBJ1-1): KAGVTQTPRYLIKTRGQQVTLSCSPISGHRSVSWYQQTPGQGLQFLFEYFSETQRNKGNFPGRFSGRQFSNSRSEMNVSTLELGDSALYLCASSAGVEAMNTEAFFGQGTRLTVV.

This clonotype was seen a handful of times. CDR3 DNA sequence: TGTGCCAGCACCCGGGAGGCGGACGAGCAGTACTTC. It yields the protein CASTREADEQYF. The chain couples TRBV12-3 or TRBV12-4 to TRBJ2-7, with TRBD2 matching over 7 bases. The CDR3 runs to 12 residues. V trimming: 7 bases; J trimming: 5 bases; junction bases outside the gene matches: 5.

This clonotype was seen a single time. Possible read error: a much larger clone is one base away. This chain connects TRBV6-2 or TRBV6-3 to TRBJ2-2, with 7 bases aligning to TRBD2. Looked up from germline, CDR1 is MNHEY and CDR2 is SVGEGT. CDR3 length: 15 residues. The CDR3 bases are TGTGCCAGCAGTCTCAGCGGGGAGGGCGCCGGGGAGCTGCTTTTT. This codes for CASSLSGEGAGELLF.

V and J are TRBV4-3 and TRBJ2-7; 9 bases map to TRBD2. The CDR3 runs to 15 residues. V gave up 1 base and J gave up 3 bases; unmatched junction bases: 4. Germline V CDR1 and CDR2: LGHNA, YSLEER. CDR3: CASSQGLAELYEQYF. CDR3 coding DNA: TGCGCCAGCAGCCAAGGACTAGCGGAACTCTACGAGCAGTACTTC.